This passage covers 18 T cell receptor beta chains from one sample sequenced in a study of blood T cells in healthy people across ages. Combining a sample-barcoded 5' primer with a J-beta primer mix, a second PCR ran for about 6 to 11 cycles. TCRdb ran MiXCR on the 5' RACE reads and lists one entry per CDR3 protein. Here the sample spans hundreds of thousands of distinct CDR3 sequences, about 53% being singletons. The sequenced sample was blood. The receptor set was obtained from a man in his fifties or sixties in good health.

The rearrangement links TRBV11-3 to TRBJ2-5, with a weak D call TRBD1 (6 bases). This CDR3 is built from 15 residues. Germline lookup yields CDR1 SGHNT and CDR2 YENEEA. Trimming cost V 2 bases and J 2 bases, with 12 bases left between them. DNA of the CDR3: TGTGCCAGCAGCTTATCAGGGGATAGACAAGAGACCCAGTACTTC. Translated, it gives CASSLSGDRQETQYF.

The gene calls are TRBV20-1 and TRBJ2-4; 8 nucleotides line up with TRBD1. Germline V lookup: CDR1 DFQATT, CDR2 SNEGSKA (reference sequence). The CDR3 has 13 amino acids. The V gene end was trimmed by 5 bases and the J gene end by 4 bases; junction bases not matched to a gene: 4. CDR3 in DNA: TGCAGTGCTTCCCGGACAGGGAAAAACATTCAGTACTTC. It encodes CSASRTGKNIQYF.

The chain uses TRBV5-1 and TRBJ2-7; D might be TRBD2 (6 bases). The CDR3 spans 15 residues. Between the trimmed V and J ends, which lost 4 bases and 0 bases, there was a span of 14 bases. Germline V gives CDR1 SGHRS, CDR2 YFSETQ. CDR3 in DNA: TGCGCCAGCAGCGGGGGACTGCAGCCCTCCTACGAGCAGTACTTC. Residues: CASSGGLQPSYEQYF.

The chain carries TRBV25-1 and TRBJ1-5, with D maybe TRBD1 (5 bases). The CDR3 sequence is 14 residues long. Germline lookup yields CDR1 MGHDK and CDR2 SYGVNS. V dropped 2 bases and J dropped 3 bases, with 8 bases sitting between them. CDR3 bases: TGTGCCAGCAGTGAACAGGGACCCAATCAGCCCCAGCATTTT. It yields the protein CASSEQGPNQPQHF.

This clonotype occurred once. The chain has TRBV10-3 and TRBJ2-5, with a possible D match to TRBD2 (6 bases). TRBJ2-4 matches the DNA end more closely, so the J call is doubtful. CDR1 is ENHRY, CDR2 SYGVKD, per germline. This CDR3 spans 12 amino acids. CDR3: CAISPEGNIQYF. The DNA of the CDR3 is TGTGCCATCAGTCCGGAGGGAAACATTCAGTACTTC.

V usage is TRBV5-1 and J usage is TRBJ2-5; TRBD2 aligns across 12 bases. The ends lost 4 bases at V and 0 bases at J; junction bases unmatched: 4. CDR3 size: 16 residues. Germline values: CDR1 SGHRS, CDR2 YFSETQ. The CDR3 loop reads CASSIGLAGNQETQYF. The CDR3 region has the DNA TGCGCCAGCAGCATAGGACTAGCGGGGAACCAAGAGACCCAGTACTTC.

The rearrangement joins TRBV7-2 to TRBJ2-4; unclear D gene. CDR3 length equals 16 residues. V was clipped by 5 bases and J by 0 bases, with 14 bases between them. Per the germline V gene, CDR1 is SGHTA and CDR2 is FQGNSA. CDR3 bases: TGTGCCAGCAGCCCCGTTTCACATTTAGCCAAAAACATTCAGTACTTC. Its protein product is CASSPVSHLAKNIQYF.

The chain carries TRBV7-9 and TRBJ2-1, with 7 bases aligning to TRBD2. This CDR3 has 14 residues. The V segment lost 5 bases and the J segment 10 bases; nucleotides outside the gene matches: 11. CDR1 is SEHNR, CDR2 FQNEAQ, per germline (reference sequence). The CDR3: CASSVRGDYREQFF. Here the CDR3 DNA reads TGTGCCAGCAGCGTCCGGGGGGATTACAGGGAGCAGTTCTTC.

CDR3 sequence (DNA): TGTGCCAGCAGCTTTAGGGGGGGGGTGGGGTACAATGAGCAGTTCTTC. It encodes CASSFRGGVGYNEQFF. The rearrangement links TRBV7-2 to TRBJ2-1; TRBD2 might be the D (7 bases). The CDR3 runs 16 residues. The germline V gene has CDR1 SGHTA and CDR2 FQGNSA. V shed 3 bases and J shed 4 bases, with 16 bases lying between them. Supplemented by reference TRBV7-2 and TRBJ2-1, the full variable domain reads GAGVSQSPSNKVTEKGKDVELRCDPISGHTALYWYRQSLGQGLEFLIYFQGNSAPDKSGLPSDRFSAERTGGSVSTLTIQRTQQEDSAVYLCASSFRGGVGYNEQFFGPGTRLTVL.

The chain is built from TRBV6-5 and TRBJ1-2, with D possibly matching TRBD1 (5 bases). V was cut by 0 bases and J by 3 bases, with 11 bases left in between. The CDR3 length is 15 residues. The V gene's germline CDR1 is MNHEY and CDR2 SVGAGI. The CDR3 is CASSYSILGDYGYTF. The CDR3 DNA reads TGTGCCAGCAGTTACTCGATTTTGGGGGACTATGGCTACACCTTC.

This clonotype has just a few counts. The rearrangement uses TRBV7-8 and TRBJ2-7; D is unclear. The end of the DNA aligns better with TRBJ2-5, so the J call may be wrong. The V gene's germline CDR1 is SGHVS and CDR2 FQNEAQ. The CDR3 is 16 amino acids. The CDR3 nucleotides read TGTGCCAGCAGCTTACGGCAGGCGCAGGTGGGGGAGACCCAGTACTTC. Residues: CASSLRQAQVGETQYF.

V is TRBV13 and J is TRBJ2-5; 7 positions agree with TRBD2. Germline assignment: CDR1 PRHDT and CDR2 FYEKMQ (reference sequence). CDR3 length: 11 amino acids. J lost 11 bases, V lost 7 bases, and 7 bases had no gene match. The CDR3 region has the DNA TGTGCCAGCAAGAAACCGCGGGAGCAGTACTTC. Its translation: CASKKPREQYF.

This chain uses TRBV25-1 with TRBJ2-5, with D hard to call. The CDR3 contains 14 residues. Trimming pared 5 bases from V and 5 bases from J, leaving 15 bases between. Per the germline V gene, CDR1 is MGHDK and CDR2 is SYGVNS. The CDR3 sequence is CASSPRRTGETQYF. The CDR3 DNA follows: TGTGCCAGCAGTCCCCGACGGACCGGGGAGACCCAGTACTTC.

This clonotype was picked up a small number of times. The rearrangement joins TRBV12-3 or TRBV12-4 to TRBJ1-1, with 9 bases matching TRBD1. The CDR3 has 14 amino acids. Germline trimming cut 6 bases from V and 4 bases from J; bases unmatched to any gene: 6. The CDR3 protein is CASSSTGGITEAFF. The CDR3 DNA reads TGTGCCAGCAGCTCGACAGGGGGGATCACTGAAGCTTTCTTT.

Concerning this clonotype: Germline and junction disagree at one end, which may indicate a read error. The chain links TRBV7-9 to TRBJ1-5, with 8 bases matching TRBD1. Germline CDR1 is SEHNR and CDR2 is FQNEAQ (reference sequence). The CDR3 extends over 17 amino acids. CDR3 DNA: TGTGCCAGCAGCCGGGGGCGTCAGGGGGCTAGCAAGCAGCCCCAGCATTTT. Translation gives CASSRGRQGASKQPQHF.

This sequence joins TRBV10-3 and TRBJ1-5; 11 bases are shared with TRBD1. Trimming took 10 bases from V and 2 from J; bases not matched to a gene: 10. Germline V lookup: CDR1 ENHRY, CDR2 SYGVKD. The CDR3 loop spans 16 amino acids. The CDR3 here is CATGTGGVGGNQPQHF. The CDR3 DNA sequence: TGTGCCACCGGGACAGGGGGGGTTGGAGGCAATCAGCCCCAGCATTTT.

The chain combines TRBV20-1 with TRBJ1-6; D may be TRBD1 (5 bases). The germline V gene has CDR1 DFQATT and CDR2 SNEGSKA (reference sequence). The CDR3 spans 19 residues. V gave up 1 base and J gave up 0 bases, with 19 bases separating them. The CDR3 nucleotides are TGCAGTGCTAGAGCAACCCCTTGGCGGGGGTCCTCCTATAATTCACCCCTCCACTTT. It codes for CSARATPWRGSSYNSPLHF.

The chain has TRBV3-1 and TRBJ2-7; D unclear. The CDR3 spans 13 residues. The V end was cut by 4 bases, the J end by 4 bases, with 11 bases between. The germline CDR1 and CDR2 sequences are LGHDT and YNNKEL (reference sequence). Here the CDR3 DNA reads TGTGCCAGCAGCCGCACTGAGGTTTACGAGCAGTACTTC. Amino acids: CASSRTEVYEQYF.